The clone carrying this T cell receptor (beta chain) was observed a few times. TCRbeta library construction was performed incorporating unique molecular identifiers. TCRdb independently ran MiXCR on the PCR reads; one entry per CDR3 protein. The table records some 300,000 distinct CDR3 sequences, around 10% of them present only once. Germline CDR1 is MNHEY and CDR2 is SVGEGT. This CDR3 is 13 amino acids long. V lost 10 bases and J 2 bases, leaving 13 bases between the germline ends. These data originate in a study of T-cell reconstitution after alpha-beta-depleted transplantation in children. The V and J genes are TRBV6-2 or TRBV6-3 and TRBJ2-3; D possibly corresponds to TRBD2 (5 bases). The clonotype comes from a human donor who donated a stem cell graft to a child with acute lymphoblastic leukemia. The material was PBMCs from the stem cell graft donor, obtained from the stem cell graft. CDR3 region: CANAGGPTDTQYF. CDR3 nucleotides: TGTGCCAACGCGGGCGGACCCACAGATACGCAGTATTTT.